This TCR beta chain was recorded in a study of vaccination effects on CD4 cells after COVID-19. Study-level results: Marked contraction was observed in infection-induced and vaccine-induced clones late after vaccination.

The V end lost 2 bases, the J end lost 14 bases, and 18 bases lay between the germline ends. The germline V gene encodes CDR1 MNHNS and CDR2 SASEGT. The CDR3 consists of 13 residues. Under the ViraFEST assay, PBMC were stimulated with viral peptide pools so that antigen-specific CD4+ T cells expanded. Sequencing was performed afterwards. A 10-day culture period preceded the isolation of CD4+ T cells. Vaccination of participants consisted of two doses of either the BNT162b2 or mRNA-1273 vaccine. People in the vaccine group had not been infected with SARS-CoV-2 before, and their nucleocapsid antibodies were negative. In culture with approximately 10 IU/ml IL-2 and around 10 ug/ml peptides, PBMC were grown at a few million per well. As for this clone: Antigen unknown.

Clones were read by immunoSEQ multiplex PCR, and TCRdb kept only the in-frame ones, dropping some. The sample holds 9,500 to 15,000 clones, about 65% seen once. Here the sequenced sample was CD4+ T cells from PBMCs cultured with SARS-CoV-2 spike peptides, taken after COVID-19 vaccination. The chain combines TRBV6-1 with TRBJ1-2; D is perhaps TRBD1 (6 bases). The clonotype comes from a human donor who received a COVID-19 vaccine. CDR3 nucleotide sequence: TGTGCCAGCAGTGAATCCGGACAGCCTACTCGGACCTTC. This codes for CASSESGQPTRTF.